This is a list of T cell receptor beta chains from one sample in a study of cytomegalovirus exposure and HLA in healthy donors. Assay: immunoSEQ multiplex PCR; the TCRdb copy retains only in-frame clones and omits some. The table shows about 65,000 clones, with under 95% occurring only once. The sequenced sample consisted of PBMCs. The source is a woman in her late teens or twenties in good health and CMV-seronegative. CDR3s include the opening cysteine and the closing phenylalanine or tryptophan. D genes are given only for firm matches. Where a row states a size, it is once, few, many or the class of an expanded clone; other rows omit it.

clone_size,v_call,j_call,cdr3_length,d_call,cdr3_nt,cdr3_aa
few,TRBV6-5,TRBJ2-2,12,.,TGTGCCAGCAGTTTTAGCACCGGGGAGCTGTTTTTT,CASSFSTGELFF
.,TRBV5-4,TRBJ2-2,20,TRBD2,TGTGCCAGCAGCTCCGCCCTTGGGACTAGCGGGGGACTAAACACCGGGGAGCTGTTTTTT,CASSSALGTSGGLNTGELFF
.,TRBV7-3,TRBJ2-6,17,.,TGTGCCAGCAGCTTGAAGGGAGGGGGAACTGGGGCCAACGTCCTGACTTTC,CASSLKGGGTGANVLTF
.,TRBV28,TRBJ2-7,16,TRBD2,TGTGCCAGCAGTCGGACTAGCGGGCCTCCTCCCTACGAGCAGTACTTC,CASSRTSGPPPYEQYF
.,TRBV7-9,TRBJ2-3,16,TRBD1,TGTGCCAGCAGCTTAGTAGGGACAGGGGGCTTCGATACGCAGTATTTT,CASSLVGTGGFDTQYF
.,TRBV19,TRBJ2-1,14,.,TGTGCCAGTAGTATGCGGGATCCACTTAATGAGCAGTTCTTC,CASSMRDPLNEQFF
.,TRBV21-1,TRBJ1-5,17,.,TGTGCCAGCAGCACACCCGACATTGGGAGGGTTACTCAGCCCCAGCATTTT,CASSTPDIGRVTQPQHF
.,TRBV28,TRBJ1-3,14,.,TGTGCCAGCAGACGACAGCTCTCTGGAAACACCATATATTTT,CASRRQLSGNTIYF
.,TRBV29-1,TRBJ2-7,14,.,TGCAGCGTTGGAGCAGGGGGGAACCCCTACGAGCAGTACTTC,CSVGAGGNPYEQYF
.,TRBV13,TRBJ2-1,15,TRBD2,TGTGCCAGCAGGCGGGAGGTCGGTATCAACAATGAGCAGTTCTTC,CASRREVGINNEQFF
once,TRBV28,TRBJ1-2,13,.,TGTGCCAGCAAGGCGGGGGTGGACTATGGCTACACCTTC,CASKAGVDYGYTF
.,TRBV4-1,TRBJ2-1,14,.,TGCGCCAGCAGCCAAGACATTGAGCTTAAACGTCAGTTCTTC,CASSQDIELKRQFF
.,TRBV7-9,TRBJ1-2,15,TRBD1,TGTGCCAGCAGCTTGGGGACAGGGAGCAGCCGTGGCTACACCTTC,CASSLGTGSSRGYTF
.,TRBV11-2,TRBJ1-2,13,.,TGTGCCAGCAGCTTTAACAACCCCTATGGCTACACCTTC,CASSFNNPYGYTF
.,TRBV27,TRBJ2-1,14,TRBD1,TGTGCCAGCAGTTTGCCGGACAGGTACAATGAGCAGTTCTTC,CASSLPDRYNEQFF
.,TRBV11-1,TRBJ2-3,15,.,TGTGCCAGCAGCTTGGGCGGGTTAGGCGCATCTACGCAGTATTTT,CASSLGGLGASTQYF
.,TRBV19,TRBJ2-7,14,.,TGTGCCAGTAGTATTGGTGTTTCGGGGTACGAGCAGTACTTC,CASSIGVSGYEQYF
once,TRBV9,TRBJ1-1,14,.,TGTGCCAGCAGCGTAGAGGGAGGGAACACTGAAGCTTTCTTT,CASSVEGGNTEAFF
.,TRBV5-1,TRBJ2-1,17,TRBD2,TGCGCCAGCAGCTGGCCCGGGACTAGCGGGGGGGCGAATGAGCAGTTCTTC,CASSWPGTSGGANEQFF
few,TRBV4-3,TRBJ1-3,13,.,TGCGCCAGCAGCCAAGTATCTGGAAACACCATATATTTT,CASSQVSGNTIYF
.,TRBV7-9,TRBJ1-1,15,TRBD1,TGTGCCTCAGGGACCTTCAGGGGGGCCAACACTGAAGCTTTCTTT,CASGTFRGANTEAFF
.,TRBV4-2,TRBJ1-4,17,.,TGTGCCAGCAGCCAACCCTTAGGTACGGCGGATAATGAAAAACTGTTTTTT,CASSQPLGTADNEKLFF
.,TRBV6-1,TRBJ1-1,14,.,TGTGCCAGCAGTGACAGGGCGACGAACACTGAAGCTTTCTTT,CASSDRATNTEAFF
.,TRBV10-3,TRBJ1-2,16,.,TGTGCCATCAGTGTGGGGGAGGGCCGATCGTCCTATGGCTACACCTTC,CAISVGEGRSSYGYTF
once,TRBV10-3,TRBJ1-1,14,TRBD1,TGTGCCATCAATGACAGGGGGCTGAACACTGAAGCTTTCTTT,CAINDRGLNTEAFF
.,TRBV4-3,TRBJ2-3,18,.,TGCGCCAGCAGCCAATTCCTTGAGCAGGGATCGAGGACAGATACGCAGTATTTT,CASSQFLEQGSRTDTQYF
once,TRBV7-6,TRBJ2-5,17,TRBD2,TGTGCCAGCAGCTTAGGGGCTAGCGGGGGGCCGTGGGAGACCCAGTACTTC,CASSLGASGGPWETQYF
once,TRBV7-8,TRBJ1-1,15,.,TGTGCCAGCAGCTTAGCCCAGGGTGGGGGCGCTGAAGCTTTCTTT,CASSLAQGGGAEAFF
.,TRBV5-1,TRBJ2-4,16,TRBD2,TGCGCCAGCAGCTTGGAGGGGACTAGTCCCCTAAACATTCAGTACTTC,CASSLEGTSPLNIQYF
.,TRBV6-5,TRBJ2-7,14,TRBD2,TGTGCCAGCACCTCGGGACTAGCGGGAAACGAGCAGTACTTC,CASTSGLAGNEQYF
.,TRBV28,TRBJ1-2,15,TRBD1,TGTGCCAGCGGTACGGGACAGACTCTTAACTATGGCTACACCTTC,CASGTGQTLNYGYTF
.,TRBV5-1,TRBJ2-3,14,.,TGCGCCAGCAGCTTGGCCCGGGTGGGAGATACGCAGTATTTT,CASSLARVGDTQYF
.,TRBV11-2,TRBJ1-1,13,.,TGTGCCAGTGGACAGAGTCTTAACACTGAAGCTTTCTTT,CASGQSLNTEAFF
.,TRBV5-1,TRBJ2-1,16,.,TGCGCCAGCACCCTAGGGGGGGCGGGTGGTTCGAATGAGCAGTTCTTC,CASTLGGAGGSNEQFF
.,TRBV29-1,TRBJ1-1,13,.,TGCAGCGTTGCGGAGGGCGGTAGCACTGAAGCTTTCTTT,CSVAEGGSTEAFF
.,TRBV5-6,TRBJ2-3,12,.,TGTGCCAGCAGCTCAAGCACAGATACGCAGTATTTT,CASSSSTDTQYF
.,TRBV6-5,TRBJ1-4,14,TRBD1,TGTGCCAGCAGTCAGGACAGGGGAGATGAAAAACTGTTTTTT,CASSQDRGDEKLFF
.,TRBV5-4,TRBJ1-1,13,.,TGTGCCAGCAGCACCAACACGTACACTGAAGCTTTCTTT,CASSTNTYTEAFF
.,TRBV15,TRBJ2-6,21,.,TGTGCCACCAGCAGAGCCGGGGTAGGGAGTACCCGCCCCCCTGGGGCCAACGTCCTGACTTTC,CATSRAGVGSTRPPGANVLTF
.,TRBV5-1,TRBJ1-2,14,TRBD1,TGCGCCAGCAGCTGGACAGGGGGCGAGGAAGGCTACACCTTC,CASSWTGGEEGYTF
.,TRBV7-9,TRBJ2-7,12,TRBD2,TGTGCCAGCAGCGCGGGGGGGAGAGAGCAGTACTTC,CASSAGGREQYF
.,TRBV7-9,TRBJ2-7,15,.,TGTGCCAGCAGCTTCGCGGGCCTGAGCTCCTACGAGCAGTACTTC,CASSFAGLSSYEQYF
.,TRBV18,TRBJ2-1,15,TRBD2,TGTGCCAGCTCACCAAAATTAGCGGGGGAGGTTGAGCAGTTCTTC,CASSPKLAGEVEQFF